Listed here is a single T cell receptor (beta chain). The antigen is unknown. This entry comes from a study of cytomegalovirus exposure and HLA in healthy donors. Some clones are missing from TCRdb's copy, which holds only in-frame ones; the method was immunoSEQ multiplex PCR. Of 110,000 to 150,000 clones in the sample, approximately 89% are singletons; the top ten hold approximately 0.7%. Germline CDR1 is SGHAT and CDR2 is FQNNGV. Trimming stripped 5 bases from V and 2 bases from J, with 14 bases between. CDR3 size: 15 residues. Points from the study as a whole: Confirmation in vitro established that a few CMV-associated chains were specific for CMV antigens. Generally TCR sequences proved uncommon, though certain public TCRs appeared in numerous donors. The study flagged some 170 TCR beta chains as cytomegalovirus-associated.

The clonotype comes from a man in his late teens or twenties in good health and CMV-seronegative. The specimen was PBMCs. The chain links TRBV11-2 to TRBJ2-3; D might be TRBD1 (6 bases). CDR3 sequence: CASSKATGSTDTQYF. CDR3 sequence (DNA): TGTGCCAGCAGCAAGGCGACAGGTTCCACAGATACGCAGTATTTT.